One and the same sample provided the 29 T cell receptor beta chains below, sequenced in a study of shared clonotypes between healthy human individuals. Clones were sequenced by immunoSEQ multiplex PCR, and TCRdb holds only the in-frame ones, with some missing. This sample has 300,000 to 400,000 clones, with around 87% found just once. Sequencing input: memory CD8+ T cells sorted from blood. Subset denoted: CD45RO+ cells pooled with CCR7-negative TemRA cells. The receptor set was obtained from a man in his late teens or twenties in good health.

V usage is TRBV27 and J usage is TRBJ1-2; TRBD1 is a possible D gene (6 bases). Trimming removed 6 bases from V and 8 bases from J, with 13 bases in between. Germline loops: CDR1 MNHEY, CDR2 SMNVEV (reference sequence). CDR3 length: 12 residues. The CDR3 region is CASRFGQMGYTF. CDR3 bases: TGTGCCAGCAGATTCGGACAGATGGGCTACACCTTC.

In this sample, this clone turned up once. Sequence at one end of the junction differs from germline and may be a read error. This sequence joins TRBV7-2 and TRBJ1-5; D ambiguous. The CDR3 loop spans 13 amino acids. The germline gives CDR1 SGHTA, CDR2 FQGNSA. The CDR3 nucleotides are TGTGCCAGCAGCCTAGCTAGCAATCAGCCCCAGCATTTT. Translating gives CASSLASNQPQHF.

V is TRBV7-9 and J is TRBJ2-7, with D possibly called TRBD1 or TRBD2 (5 bases each). The CDR3 has 12 amino acids. V dropped 10 bases and J dropped 5 bases, with 15 bases sitting between them. CDR1 SEHNR and CDR2 FQNEAQ come from the germline V gene (reference sequence). In nucleotides, the CDR3 is TGTGCCACTGAGGGGTTGGACCACGAGCAGTACTTC. Encoded protein: CATEGLDHEQYF.

J is TRBJ2-3 and V is TRBV5-4, with 13 bases fitting TRBD2. CDR1 and CDR2 from the germline V gene are SGHNT and YYREEE (reference sequence). With V trimmed by 4 bases and J by 2 bases, 13 bases remained unmatched. This CDR3 spans 19 amino acids. The CDR3 DNA follows: TGTGCCAGCAGCCCAATCCCGGGACTAGCGGGACCGATCACAGATACGCAGTATTTT. This codes for CASSPIPGLAGPITDTQYF.

V is TRBV7-3 and J is TRBJ2-7; TRBD1 agrees at 8 bases. J was trimmed by 2 bases and V by 5 bases; bases with no gene match: 11. The CDR3 totals 16 residues. CDR1 SGHTA and CDR2 FQGTGA come from the germline V gene. The CDR3: CASSPNPDRVAYEQYF. The CDR3 DNA reads as TGTGCCAGCAGCCCAAACCCGGACAGGGTGGCCTACGAGCAGTACTTC.

The V call is TRBV7-9, the J call TRBJ1-1; D ambiguous. The CDR3 runs 15 residues. V gave up 4 bases and J gave up 1 base, with 13 bases separating them. Germline V lookup: CDR1 SEHNR, CDR2 FQNEAQ (reference sequence). As DNA, the CDR3 is TGTGCCAGCAGCTCCTTCCTCGGAGGGAACACTGAAGCTTTCTTT. Translating gives CASSSFLGGNTEAFF. Complete variable domain (other parts from reference TRBV7-9 and TRBJ1-1): DTGVSQNPRHKITKRGQNVTFRCDPISEHNRLYWYRQTLGQGPEFLTYFQNEAQLEKSRLLSDRFSAERPKGSFSTLEIQRTEQGDSAMYLCASSSFLGGNTEAFFGQGTRLTVV.

The chain recombines TRBV29-1 with TRBJ1-3, with D tentatively TRBD1 (6 bases). The CDR3 is 16 residues long. The V gene lost 4 bases and the J gene lost 0 bases, with 16 bases spanning the gap. Germline values: CDR1 SQVTM, CDR2 ANQGSEA. CDR3 sequence reads: CSVGEKQGVSGNTIYF. Here the CDR3 DNA reads TGCAGCGTTGGGGAGAAACAGGGAGTCTCTGGAAACACCATATATTTT.

This chain connects TRBV7-9 to TRBJ1-1; D remains ambiguous. The CDR3 runs to 13 residues. Germline V gene data show CDR1 as SEHNR and CDR2 as FQNEAQ (reference sequence). Deletions cut 5 bases from V and 7 bases from J, with 14 bases between. This CDR3 reads CASSPLGRLEAFF. CDR3 coding DNA: TGTGCCAGCAGCCCCCTCGGGCGTCTTGAAGCTTTCTTT.

The DNA for the CDR3 is TGTGCCAGCAGCCATTGGCGGGGGTTATTTGGAAACACCATATATTTT. It specifies CASSHWRGLFGNTIYF. The J gene is TRBJ1-3, the V gene TRBV5-6; D possibly corresponds to TRBD1 (5 bases). Germline loops: CDR1 SGHDT, CDR2 YYEEEE. The CDR3 runs 16 residues. Between the trimmed V and J ends, which lost 4 bases and 3 bases, there was a span of 17 bases.

This chain joins TRBV13 and TRBJ2-3; D call uncertain. V lost 5 bases, J lost 2 bases, and 11 bases lay in between. This CDR3 comprises 14 residues. Per the germline V gene, CDR1 is PRHDT and CDR2 is FYEKMQ (reference sequence). CDR3 sequence (DNA): TGTGCCAGCAGCCCACGACACAACACAGATACGCAGTATTTT. Residues: CASSPRHNTDTQYF. The complete variable domain, with remaining parts taken from reference TRBV13 and TRBJ2-3, reads AAGVIQSPRHLIKEKRETATLKCYPIPRHDTVYWYQQGPGQDPQFLISFYEKMQSDKGSIPDRFSAQQFSDYHSELNMSSLELGDSALYFCASSPRHNTDTQYFGPGTRLTVL.

This rearrangement joins TRBV7-9 to TRBJ2-7; D remains unclear. Deletions cut 6 bases from V and 6 bases from J, with 12 bases between. The CDR3 sequence is 12 residues long. CDR1 SEHNR and CDR2 FQNEAQ come from the germline V gene (reference sequence). CDR3 coding DNA: TGTGCCAGCAGTGCTGTGAGGATCGAGCAGTACTTC. Its translation is CASSAVRIEQYF.

This chain links TRBV7-3 with TRBJ1-1, with D uncertain. This CDR3 has 15 amino acids. V dropped 5 bases and J dropped 1 base, with 14 bases sitting between them. Germline V gene lookup returns CDR1 SGHTA and CDR2 FQGTGA. The CDR3 is CASSPANSKNTEAFF. The CDR3 nucleotides read TGTGCCAGCAGCCCAGCCAATAGTAAGAACACTGAAGCTTTCTTT.

V and J are TRBV11-2 and TRBJ2-1; TRBD2 aligns across 8 bases. CDR3 length: 14 amino acids. V shed 1 base and J 8 bases; nucleotides not matched to a gene: 4. Germline CDR1 SGHAT, CDR2 FQNNGV. The CDR3 DNA is TGTGCCAGCAGCTTAGTGGTTAGCGGGGATGAGCAGTTCTTC. It codes for CASSLVVSGDEQFF.

The rearrangement uses TRBV5-1 and TRBJ1-2; 8 bases fit TRBD1. The CDR3 runs 14 residues. Germline loops: CDR1 SGHRS, CDR2 YFSETQ. After removal of 4 bases from V and 6 bases from J, the junction contained 8 bases not matched to a gene. CDR3 coding DNA: TGCGCCAGCAGCCCGGATGGACAGGGCCATGGCTACACCTTC. Residues: CASSPDGQGHGYTF.

V and J are TRBV5-1 and TRBJ1-6, with TRBD1 as a possible D gene (5 bases). CDR3 length equals 18 residues. V was trimmed by 5 bases and J by 0 bases, leaving 18 bases between them. Looked up from germline, CDR1 is SGHRS and CDR2 is YFSETQ. CDR3 loop: CASSPRERLSSYNSPLHF. DNA of the CDR3: TGCGCCAGCAGTCCCAGGGAACGCTTGAGCTCCTATAATTCACCCCTCCACTTT.

This chain joins TRBV6-5 and TRBJ2-2; tentative D call: TRBD2 (6 bases). CDR3 size: 14 residues. The germline CDR1 and CDR2 sequences are MNHEY and SVGAGI. The germline V and J ends were trimmed by 4 bases and 4 bases, with 10 bases remaining between them. The CDR3: CASSWRDITGELFF. Written as DNA, the CDR3 is TGTGCCAGCAGTTGGAGGGATATCACCGGGGAGCTGTTTTTT.

This chain joins TRBV18 and TRBJ1-6, with D maybe TRBD1 (6 bases). Trimming shortened V by 6 bases and J by 6 bases, and 12 bases separated the two germline ends. The CDR3 spans 14 residues. Looked up from germline, CDR1 is KGHSH and CDR2 is LQKENI. For the CDR3, the DNA is TGTGCCAGCTCCGAACCCAGGGGTAATTCACCCCTCCACTTT. Protein product: CASSEPRGNSPLHF.

The chain uses TRBV5-1 and TRBJ2-1; D remains ambiguous. The CDR3 consists of 16 residues. CDR1 and CDR2 (germline): SGHRS, YFSETQ. The V and J ends lost 0 bases and 5 bases respectively, with 15 bases between them. The chain's CDR3 is CASSLVANTYNNEQFF. CDR3 DNA: TGCGCCAGCAGCTTGGTTGCGAACACTTACAACAATGAGCAGTTCTTC.

The rearrangement links TRBV6-1 to TRBJ2-7, with 10 bases that match TRBD1. CDR1 MNHNS and CDR2 SASEGT come from the germline V gene. The CDR3 is 13 amino acids. With 6 bases clipped from V and 7 bases from J, the junction kept 6 bases outside the gene matches. The CDR3 sequence is CASSGTGVGEQYF. The CDR3 coding sequence is TGTGCCAGCAGCGGGACAGGGGTAGGGGAGCAGTACTTC.

The gene calls are TRBV29-1 and TRBJ2-1, with D perhaps assigned TRBD1 or TRBD2 (5 bases each). V shed 4 bases and J shed 4 bases, with 23 bases lying between them. Germline assignment: CDR1 SQVTM and CDR2 ANQGSEA. This CDR3 has 17 residues. For the CDR3, the DNA is TGCAGCGTTGCCTTTGCATTGGGGGAGTCGGAATACAATGAGCAGTTCTTC. This sequence encodes CSVAFALGESEYNEQFF.

V gene TRBV20-1 combines with J gene TRBJ2-4; D ambiguous. The CDR3 contains 10 residues. Germline V gene data show CDR1 as DFQATT and CDR2 as SNEGSKA (reference sequence). The V and J ends lost 4 bases and 6 bases respectively, with 4 bases between them. DNA for the CDR3: TGCAGTGCTACTGGAAACATTCAGTACTTC. It encodes CSATGNIQYF.

This sequence joins TRBV27 and TRBJ2-5; TRBD2 matches 8 bases. The CDR3 is made up of 15 amino acids. Germline V gives CDR1 MNHEY, CDR2 SMNVEV (reference sequence). The V segment lost 6 bases and the J segment 4 bases; nucleotides outside the gene matches: 10. The CDR3 loop reads CASSIAGSQGETQYF. DNA of the CDR3: TGTGCCAGCAGCATAGCGGGGAGCCAGGGAGAGACCCAGTACTTC.

The chain carries TRBV21-1 and TRBJ2-7; the table's D call, TRBD1, has no DNA check behind it. TRBV21-1 is a listed pseudogene. The CDR3 runs to 16 residues. The CDR3 DNA reads TGTGCCAGCAGCAAAGCGCTTTGGGCAGATCCTCACGAGCAGTACTTC. Residues: CASSKALWADPHEQYF.

The V and J genes are TRBV11-2 and TRBJ2-5; TRBD1 matches 8 bases. The CDR3 runs 14 residues. Trimming removed 5 bases from V and 5 bases from J; junction bases left unmatched: 7. CDR1 and CDR2 from the germline V gene are SGHAT and FQNNGV. This CDR3 reads CASSPQGAFETQYF. In DNA, the CDR3 is TGTGCCAGCAGCCCTCAGGGGGCTTTCGAGACCCAGTACTTC.

This clone turned up a few times. The chain couples TRBV5-1 to TRBJ1-6, with 8 bases aligning to TRBD1. In germline, CDR1 is SGHRS, CDR2 YFSETQ. J gave up 6 bases and V 0 bases, and 17 bases lay outside the gene matches. The CDR3 is made up of 20 amino acids. The DNA of the CDR3 is TGCGCCAGCAGCTTGGCTCCGGGACAGGAGGCACCGACCTTTAATTCACCCCTCCACTTT. Protein product: CASSLAPGQEAPTFNSPLHF.

This clone has a single count. Relative to the germline gene, one junction end is altered; a read error may explain this. This chain joins TRBV6-1 and TRBJ2-1, with D unresolved. The CDR3 runs to 11 residues. Germline V gene lookup returns CDR1 MNHNS and CDR2 SASEGT. CDR3 nucleotides: TGTGCCAGCACCTCCTCCAATGAGCAGTTCTTC. This translates into CASTSSNEQFF.

The rearrangement uses TRBV30 and TRBJ1-2; a possible D gene is TRBD1 (5 bases). The CDR3 loop spans 13 amino acids. Germline V gene sequence: CDR1 GTSNPN, CDR2 SVGIG (reference sequence). V was trimmed by 5 bases and J by 2 bases, leaving 12 bases between them. CDR3 amino acids: CAWGGRLNYGYTF. DNA of the CDR3: TGTGCCTGGGGGGGACGGCTCAACTATGGCTACACCTTC.

This chain uses TRBV13 with TRBJ1-3; 9 bases are a match to TRBD1. V lost 5 bases, J lost 4 bases, and 6 bases stayed unmatched. Looked up from germline, CDR1 is PRHDT and CDR2 is FYEKMQ (reference sequence). This CDR3 spans 15 amino acids. The DNA for the CDR3 is TGTGCCAGCAGCGCATCAGGGACAGGGGGAAACACCATATATTTT. The encoded protein is CASSASGTGGNTIYF. The variable domain in full, with the rest retrieved from reference TRBV13 and TRBJ1-3, is AAGVIQSPRHLIKEKRETATLKCYPIPRHDTVYWYQQGPGQDPQFLISFYEKMQSDKGSIPDRFSAQQFSDYHSELNMSSLELGDSALYFCASSASGTGGNTIYFGEGSWLTVV.

J is TRBJ2-7 and V is TRBV30; D gene uncertain. Germline V gene lookup returns CDR1 GTSNPN and CDR2 SVGIG (reference sequence). The CDR3 sequence is 13 residues long. V was clipped by 5 bases and J by 0 bases, with 11 bases between them. CDR3 coding DNA: TGTGCCTGGCCCAGTGGCAGCTCCTACGAGCAGTACTTC. Residues: CAWPSGSSYEQYF.